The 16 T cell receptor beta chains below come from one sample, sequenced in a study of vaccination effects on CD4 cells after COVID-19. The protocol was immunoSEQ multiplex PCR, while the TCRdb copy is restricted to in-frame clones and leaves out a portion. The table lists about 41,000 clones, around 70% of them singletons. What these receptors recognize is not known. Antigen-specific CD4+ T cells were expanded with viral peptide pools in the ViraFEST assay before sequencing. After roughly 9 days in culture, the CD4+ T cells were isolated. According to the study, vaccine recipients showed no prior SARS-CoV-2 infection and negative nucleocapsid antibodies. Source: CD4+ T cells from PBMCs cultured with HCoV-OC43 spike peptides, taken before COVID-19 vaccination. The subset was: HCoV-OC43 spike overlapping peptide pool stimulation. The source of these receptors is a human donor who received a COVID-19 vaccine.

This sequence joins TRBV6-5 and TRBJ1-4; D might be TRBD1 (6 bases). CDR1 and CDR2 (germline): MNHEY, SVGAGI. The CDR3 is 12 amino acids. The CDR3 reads CGEGVVNEKLFF. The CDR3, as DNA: TGTGGTGAGGGGGTGGTGAATGAAAAACTGTTTTTT.

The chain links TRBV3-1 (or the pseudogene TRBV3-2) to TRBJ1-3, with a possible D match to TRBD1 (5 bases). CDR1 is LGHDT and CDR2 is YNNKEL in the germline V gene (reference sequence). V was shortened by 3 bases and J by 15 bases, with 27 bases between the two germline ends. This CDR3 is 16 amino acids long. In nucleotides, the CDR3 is TGTGCCAGCAGCCATCAAGGTCGGACAAATCCCGCCGAGGAATATTTT. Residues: CASSHQGRTNPAEEYF.

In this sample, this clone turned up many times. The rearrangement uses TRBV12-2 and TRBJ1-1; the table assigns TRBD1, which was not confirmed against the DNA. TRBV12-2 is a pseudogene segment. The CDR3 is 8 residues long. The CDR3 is CASRSTPF. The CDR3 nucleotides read TGTGCAAGTCGCTCCACACCTTTT.

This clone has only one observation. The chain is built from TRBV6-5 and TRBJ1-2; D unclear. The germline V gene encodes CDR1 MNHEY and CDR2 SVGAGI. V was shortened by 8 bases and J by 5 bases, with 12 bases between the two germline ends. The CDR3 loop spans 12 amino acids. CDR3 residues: CASGPKDYGYTF. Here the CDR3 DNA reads TGTGCCAGCGGCCCGAAAGATTATGGCTACACCTTC.

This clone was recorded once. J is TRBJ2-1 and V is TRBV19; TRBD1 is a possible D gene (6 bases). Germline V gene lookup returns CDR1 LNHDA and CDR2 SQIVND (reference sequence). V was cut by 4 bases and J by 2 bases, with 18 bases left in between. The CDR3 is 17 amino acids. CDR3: CASSTSRRTDTYNEQFF. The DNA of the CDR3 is TGTGCCAGTAGTACGAGTAGGAGGACAGATACCTACAATGAGCAGTTCTTC.

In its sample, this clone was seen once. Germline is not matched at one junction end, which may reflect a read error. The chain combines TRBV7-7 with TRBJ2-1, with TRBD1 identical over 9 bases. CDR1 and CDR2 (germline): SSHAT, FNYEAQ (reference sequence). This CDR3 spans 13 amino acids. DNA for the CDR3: TGTGCTAGCAGTCTCGACAGGGGGAATGAGCAGTTCTTC. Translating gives CASSLDRGNEQFF.

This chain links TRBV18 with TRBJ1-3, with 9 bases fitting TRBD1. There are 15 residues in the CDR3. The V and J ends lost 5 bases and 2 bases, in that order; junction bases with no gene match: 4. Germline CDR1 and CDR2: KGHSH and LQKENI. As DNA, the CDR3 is TGTGCCAGCTCAACGGGACAGGGACCTGGAAACACCATATATTTT. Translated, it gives CASSTGQGPGNTIYF. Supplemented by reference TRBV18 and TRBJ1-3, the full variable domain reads NAGVMQNPRHLVRRRGQEARLRCSPMKGHSHVYWYRQLPEEGLKFMVYLQKENIIDESGMPKERFSAEFPKEGPSILRIQQVVRGDSAAYFCASSTGQGPGNTIYFGEGSWLTVV.

The CDR3 protein is CASSLVDRPYNEQFF. The CDR3 nucleotides read TGTGCCAGCAGCTTGGTGGACCGTCCCTACAATGAGCAGTTCTTC. The V gene is TRBV5-4, the J gene TRBJ2-1; no clear D. The CDR3 length is 15 residues. The V and J ends lost 0 bases and 2 bases respectively, with 9 bases between them. Per germline, CDR1 SGHNT and CDR2 YYREEE (reference sequence).

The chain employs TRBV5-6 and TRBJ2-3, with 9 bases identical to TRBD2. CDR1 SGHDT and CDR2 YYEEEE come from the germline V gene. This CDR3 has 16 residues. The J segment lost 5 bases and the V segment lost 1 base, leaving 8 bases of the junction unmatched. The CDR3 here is CASSLYSGSWGDTQYF. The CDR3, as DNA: TGTGCCAGCAGCTTGTATAGCGGGAGCTGGGGAGATACGCAGTATTTT.

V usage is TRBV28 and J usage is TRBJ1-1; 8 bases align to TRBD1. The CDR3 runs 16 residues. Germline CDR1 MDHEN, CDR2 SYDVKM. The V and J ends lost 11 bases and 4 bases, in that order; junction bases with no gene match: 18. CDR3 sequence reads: CAAGLPGRGRGTEAFF. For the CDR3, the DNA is TGTGCCGCCGGGCTCCCTGGCAGGGGGCGAGGCACTGAAGCTTTCTTT.

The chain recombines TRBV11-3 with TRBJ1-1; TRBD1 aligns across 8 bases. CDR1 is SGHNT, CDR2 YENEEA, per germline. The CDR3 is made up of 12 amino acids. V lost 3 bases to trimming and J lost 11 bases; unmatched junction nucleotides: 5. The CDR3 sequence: CASSFGQGGAFF. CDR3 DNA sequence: TGTGCCAGCAGCTTCGGACAGGGTGGCGCTTTCTTT.

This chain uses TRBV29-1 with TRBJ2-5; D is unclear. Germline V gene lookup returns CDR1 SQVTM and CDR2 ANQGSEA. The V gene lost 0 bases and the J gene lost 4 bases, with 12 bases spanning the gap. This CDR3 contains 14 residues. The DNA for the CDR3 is TGCAGCGTTGAAGAATGGGGTGGCGTAGAGACCCAGTACTTC. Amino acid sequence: CSVEEWGGVETQYF.

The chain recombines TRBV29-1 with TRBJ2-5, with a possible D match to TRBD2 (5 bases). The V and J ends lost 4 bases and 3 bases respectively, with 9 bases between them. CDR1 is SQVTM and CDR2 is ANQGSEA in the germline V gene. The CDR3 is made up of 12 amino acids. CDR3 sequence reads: CSVVEVKETQYF. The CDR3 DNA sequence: TGCAGCGTTGTGGAGGTGAAAGAGACCCAGTACTTC.

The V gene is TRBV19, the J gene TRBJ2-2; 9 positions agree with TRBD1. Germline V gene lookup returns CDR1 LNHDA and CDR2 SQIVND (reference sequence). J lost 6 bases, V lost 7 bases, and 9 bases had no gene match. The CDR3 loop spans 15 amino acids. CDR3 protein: CASIDRGALAGELFF. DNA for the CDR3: TGTGCCAGTATCGACAGGGGGGCCTTGGCCGGGGAGCTGTTTTTT.

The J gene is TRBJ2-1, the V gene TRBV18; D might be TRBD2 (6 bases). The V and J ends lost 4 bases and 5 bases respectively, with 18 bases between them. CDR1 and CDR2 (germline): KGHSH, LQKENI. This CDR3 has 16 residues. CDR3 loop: CASSLKLSGGNNEQFF. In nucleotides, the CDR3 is TGTGCCAGCTCACTCAAACTTAGCGGCGGAAACAATGAGCAGTTCTTC.

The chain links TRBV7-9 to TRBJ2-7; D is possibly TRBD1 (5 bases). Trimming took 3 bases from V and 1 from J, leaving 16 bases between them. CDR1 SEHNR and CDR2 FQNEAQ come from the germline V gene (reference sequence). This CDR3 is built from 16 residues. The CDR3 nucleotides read TGTGCCAGCAGCTTCGGCAGGGTAGCTTCGTCCTACGAGCAGTACTTC. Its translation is CASSFGRVASSYEQYF. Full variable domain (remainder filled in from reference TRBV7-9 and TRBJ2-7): DTGVSQNPRHKITKRGQNVTFRCDPISEHNRLYWYRQTLGQGPEFLTYFQNEAQLEKSRLLSDRFSAERPKGSFSTLEIQRTEQGDSAMYLCASSFGRVASSYEQYFGPGTRLTVT.